The 8 T cell receptor beta chains below were found in one sample sequenced in a study of blood T cell repertoires in COVID-19. The method was immunoSEQ multiplex PCR; TCRdb's version includes in-frame clones alone and lacks a portion of them. This sample has about 210,000 clones, with approximately 75% found just once. The specimen was PBMCs or T cells enriched from blood (not recorded which). The source of these receptors is a man aged 35-49 years who had recovered from COVID-19.

The rearrangement uses TRBV10-2 and TRBJ1-1; D might be TRBD1 (6 bases). Germline loops: CDR1 WSHSY, CDR2 SAAADI. The CDR3 length is 12 residues. Trimming removed 8 bases at V and 0 bases at J, with 7 bases between. CDR3 loop: CASGQLNTEAFF. DNA of the CDR3: TGCGCCAGCGGACAGTTGAACACTGAAGCTTTCTTT.

The chain recombines TRBV18 with TRBJ2-5, with D possibly matching TRBD1 (5 bases). V was shortened by 1 base and J by 5 bases, with 5 bases between the two germline ends. The CDR3 length is 12 residues. The germline CDR1 and CDR2 sequences are KGHSH and LQKENI. The CDR3 bases are TGTGCCAGCTCACCACAGGGGGAGACCCAGTACTTC. Its protein is CASSPQGETQYF. The complete variable domain, with remaining parts taken from reference TRBV18 and TRBJ2-5, reads NAGVMQNPRHLVRRRGQEARLRCSPMKGHSHVYWYRQLPEEGLKFMVYLQKENIIDESGMPKERFSAEFPKEGPSILRIQQVVRGDSAAYFCASSPQGETQYFGPGTRLLVL.

The V and J genes are TRBV7-2 and TRBJ1-6; D is possibly TRBD1 (5 bases). There are 14 residues in the CDR3. V lost 6 bases to trimming and J lost 6 bases, with 12 bases between them. Germline V lookup: CDR1 SGHTA, CDR2 FQGNSA. In DNA, the CDR3 is TGTGCCAGCAGTCTTCAGGGTGGTAATTCACCCCTCCACTTT. Amino acid sequence: CASSLQGGNSPLHF.

The genes are TRBV11-2 and TRBJ1-2; D may be TRBD1 (6 bases). Deletions cut 2 bases from V and 4 bases from J, with 14 bases between. Looked up from germline, CDR1 is SGHAT and CDR2 is FQNNGV. The CDR3 has 15 residues. CDR3 protein: CASSLSPGASYGYTF. The CDR3 nucleotides are TGTGCCAGCAGCTTATCTCCAGGGGCAAGCTATGGCTACACCTTC.

The chain employs TRBV6-1 and TRBJ1-5, with 8 bases identical to TRBD1. Germline-derived CDR1 and CDR2 are MNHNS and SASEGT. V was clipped by 1 base and J by 7 bases; unmatched bases: 9. The CDR3 has 16 residues. CDR3 nucleotides: TGTGCCAGCAGTGAAGAACACAGGGGGGGGAAACAGCCCCAGCATTTT. It specifies CASSEEHRGGKQPQHF.

Note on this clone: A much bigger clone sits one base away, suggesting this may be a read error. Different DNA sequences within this sample yield the same CDR3. Written as DNA, the CDR3 is TGTGCCAGCAGCCAAGATGGACAGGGGGCAGGTGGCTACACCTTC. It translates to CASSQDGQGAGGYTF. This chain uses TRBV3-1 (or the pseudogene TRBV3-2) with TRBJ1-2; 11 bases match TRBD1. Germline assignment: CDR1 LGHDT and CDR2 YNNKEL (reference sequence). Trimming cost V 0 bases and J 7 bases; bases outside gene matches: 4. The CDR3 runs to 15 residues.

The rearrangement joins TRBV7-2 to TRBJ2-7, with TRBD2 as a possible D gene (5 bases). This CDR3 region has 13 residues. V shed 1 base and J shed 3 bases, with 7 bases lying between them. CDR1 and CDR2 from the germline V gene are SGHTA and FQGNSA. The CDR3 bases are TGTGCCAGCAGCTTAGGACGGGACTACGAGCAGTACTTC. It is translated as CASSLGRDYEQYF.

CDR3 DNA: TGTGCCAGCTCACCACTCGAGGGCAATGAGCAGTTCTTC. Its translation: CASSPLEGNEQFF. V usage is TRBV18 and J usage is TRBJ2-1, with D perhaps matching TRBD2 (5 bases). Per germline, CDR1 KGHSH and CDR2 LQKENI. V was pared by 1 base and J by 6 bases, with 7 bases between. The CDR3 spans 13 residues.